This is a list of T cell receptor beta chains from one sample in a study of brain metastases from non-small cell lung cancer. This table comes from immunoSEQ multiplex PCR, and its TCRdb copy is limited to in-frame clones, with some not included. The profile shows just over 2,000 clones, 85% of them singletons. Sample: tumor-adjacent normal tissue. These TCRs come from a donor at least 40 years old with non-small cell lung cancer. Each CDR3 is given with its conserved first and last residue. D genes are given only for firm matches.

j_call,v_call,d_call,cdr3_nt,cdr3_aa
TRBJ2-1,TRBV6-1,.,TGTGCCAGCAGTGAAGCTCGACCCAATGAGCAGTTCTTC,CASSEARPNEQFF
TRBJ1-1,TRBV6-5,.,TGTGCCAGCAGCGACAGGTCCCCCACTGAAGCTTTCTTT,CASSDRSPTEAFF
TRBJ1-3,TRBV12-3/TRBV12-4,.,TGTGCCAGCAGCCCGTCCGTCGGAAACACCATATATTTT,CASSPSVGNTIYF
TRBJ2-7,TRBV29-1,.,TGCAGCGTTGGCGGAGGAGATTTAGGATCCTACGAGCAGTACTTC,CSVGGGDLGSYEQYF
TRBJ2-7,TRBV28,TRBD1,TGTGCCAGCAAGACAACCCTGGGGGACAGAAGCTACTACGAGCAGTACTTC,CASKTTLGDRSYYEQYF
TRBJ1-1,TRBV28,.,TGTGCCAGCATTGGGGGGGTACACACTGAAGCTTTCTTT,CASIGGVHTEAFF
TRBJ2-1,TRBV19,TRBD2,TGTGCCAGTAGTATGGGGCTAGCGGGGAATGGTGGGAATGAGCAGTTCTTC,CASSMGLAGNGGNEQFF
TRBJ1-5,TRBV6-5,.,TGTGCCACAGAGGTTGTCAGCAATCAGCCCCAGCATTTT,CATEVVSNQPQHF
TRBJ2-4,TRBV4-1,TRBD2,TGCGCCAGCAGCCAAGAGGGACTACGGGACATTCAGTACTTC,CASSQEGLRDIQYF
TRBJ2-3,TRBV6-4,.,TGTGCCAGCAGTGAAAACTGGTTAACAGATACGCAGTATTTT,CASSENWLTDTQYF